The 10 T cell receptor beta chains below all came from one sample that was sequenced in a study of shared clonotypes between healthy human individuals. The method was immunoSEQ multiplex PCR; TCRdb's version includes in-frame clones alone and lacks a portion of them. The repertoire consists of approximately 2,300,000 clones, with approximately 90% occurring once and the leading ten covering 0.37%. The specimen sequenced was naive CD4+ T cells from PBMCs. Subset denoted: CD45RA+ positively selected. These receptors came from a man younger than 35 in good health. Some clones in this sample may be carry-over from other donors' samples.

The chain links TRBV7-3 to TRBJ2-1; the match to TRBD2 covers 12 bases. The V gene's germline CDR1 is SGHTA and CDR2 FQGTGA. Trimming cost V 4 bases and J 5 bases; bases outside gene matches: 6. The CDR3 runs 16 residues. CDR3 sequence (DNA): TGTGCCAGCAGCTCTACTAGCGGGAGGAGAGACAATGAGCAGTTCTTC. Translated, it gives CASSSTSGRRDNEQFF.

On this clone itself: This specimen includes other DNA sequences encoding the same CDR3. This chain links TRBV7-2 with TRBJ1-5, with TRBD1 matching over 9 bases. The length of the CDR3 is 14 residues. CDR1 and CDR2 from the germline V gene are SGHTA and FQGNSA. Germline trimming cut 2 bases from V and 6 bases from J; bases unmatched to any gene: 2. The CDR3 DNA is TGTGCCAGCAGCTTACGACAGGGGGGTCAGCCCCAGCATTTT. Encoded protein: CASSLRQGGQPQHF.

J is TRBJ1-5 and V is TRBV19, with D perhaps TRBD1 (5 bases). The V end was cut by 7 bases, the J end by 6 bases, with 13 bases between. Germline CDR1 is LNHDA and CDR2 is SQIVND (reference sequence). This CDR3 comprises 13 residues. As DNA, the CDR3 is TGTGCCAGTACAGGGATTATCGGTCAGCCCCAGCATTTT. This encodes CASTGIIGQPQHF.

This clone showed up just a few times. The rearrangement joins TRBV4-2 to TRBJ1-1, with unresolved D. Germline V CDR1 and CDR2: LGHNA, YNFKEQ. The V gene lost 3 bases and the J gene lost 3 bases, with 11 bases spanning the gap. There are 14 residues in the CDR3. In DNA form, the CDR3 reads TGTGCCAGCAGCCAGGACGGCAGACACACTGAAGCTTTCTTT. Protein: CASSQDGRHTEAFF.

The V gene is TRBV18, the J gene TRBJ1-4; tentatively, D is TRBD1 (6 bases). Trimming cost V 2 bases and J 2 bases, with 9 bases left between them. The CDR3 runs 15 residues. The germline V gene has CDR1 KGHSH and CDR2 LQKENI. CDR3 DNA: TGTGCCAGCTCACCAAGGGGGAGCACTAATGAAAAACTGTTTTTT. It is translated as CASSPRGSTNEKLFF.

This chain joins TRBV4-1 and TRBJ1-6, with TRBD1 matching 12 bases. From germline, CDR1 is MGHRA and CDR2 YSYEKL. With 3 bases clipped from V and 3 bases from J, the junction kept 9 bases outside the gene matches. CDR3 length equals 19 residues. CDR3 coding DNA: TGCGCCAGCAGCCAGACCGGGACAGGGGGCCGGGGCTATAATTCACCCCTCCACTTT. This gives the protein CASSQTGTGGRGYNSPLHF.

This chain links TRBV15 with TRBJ2-3; unclear D gene. Germline V gene lookup returns CDR1 LNHNV and CDR2 YYDKDF (reference sequence). V lost 1 base, J lost 6 bases, and 14 bases lay in between. This CDR3 is 15 amino acids long. The CDR3 DNA follows: TGTGCCACCAGCAGAGGGGGATGGGGTAGGGATACGCAGTATTTT. Amino acid sequence: CATSRGGWGRDTQYF.

The chain has TRBV7-2 and TRBJ1-5; no clear D. V was clipped by 5 bases and J by 5 bases, with 7 bases between them. The V gene's germline CDR1 is SGHTA and CDR2 FQGNSA. The CDR3 is made up of 12 amino acids. The CDR3 nucleotides read TGTGCCAGCAGCCTCGCCGATCAGCCCCAGCATTTT. Translation: CASSLADQPQHF.

The rearrangement joins TRBV19 to TRBJ1-5; no firm D call. Trimming removed 3 bases at V and 0 bases at J, with 15 bases between. Germline V lookup: CDR1 LNHDA, CDR2 SQIVND (reference sequence). This CDR3 contains 17 residues. DNA for the CDR3: TGTGCCAGTAGTATCCGTCAGGATTTCTATAGCAATCAGCCCCAGCATTTT. It translates to CASSIRQDFYSNQPQHF.

This CDR3 is CASKLAFVTDTQYF. CDR3 nucleotides: TGCGCCAGCAAACTAGCATTTGTGACAGATACGCAGTATTTT. The rearrangement links TRBV5-1 to TRBJ2-3, with D perhaps matching TRBD2 (6 bases). The CDR3 contains 14 residues. Trimming stripped 6 bases from V and 3 bases from J, with 14 bases between. CDR1 is SGHRS and CDR2 is YFSETQ in the germline V gene.